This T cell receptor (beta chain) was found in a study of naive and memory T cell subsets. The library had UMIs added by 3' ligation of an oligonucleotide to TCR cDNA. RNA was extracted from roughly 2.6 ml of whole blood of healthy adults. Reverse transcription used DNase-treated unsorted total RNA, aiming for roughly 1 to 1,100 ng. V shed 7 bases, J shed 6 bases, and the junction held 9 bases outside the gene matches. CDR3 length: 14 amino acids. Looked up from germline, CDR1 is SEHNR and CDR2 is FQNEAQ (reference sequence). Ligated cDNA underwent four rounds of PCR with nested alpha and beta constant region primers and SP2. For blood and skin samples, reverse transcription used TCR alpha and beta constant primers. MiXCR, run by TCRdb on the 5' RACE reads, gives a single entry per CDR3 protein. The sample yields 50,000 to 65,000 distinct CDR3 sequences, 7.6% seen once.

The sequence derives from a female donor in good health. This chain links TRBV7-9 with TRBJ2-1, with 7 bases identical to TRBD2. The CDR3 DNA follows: TGTGCCAGCAACCCTGGGGGGGGGGGCAATGAGCAGTTCTTC. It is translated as CASNPGGGGNEQFF.